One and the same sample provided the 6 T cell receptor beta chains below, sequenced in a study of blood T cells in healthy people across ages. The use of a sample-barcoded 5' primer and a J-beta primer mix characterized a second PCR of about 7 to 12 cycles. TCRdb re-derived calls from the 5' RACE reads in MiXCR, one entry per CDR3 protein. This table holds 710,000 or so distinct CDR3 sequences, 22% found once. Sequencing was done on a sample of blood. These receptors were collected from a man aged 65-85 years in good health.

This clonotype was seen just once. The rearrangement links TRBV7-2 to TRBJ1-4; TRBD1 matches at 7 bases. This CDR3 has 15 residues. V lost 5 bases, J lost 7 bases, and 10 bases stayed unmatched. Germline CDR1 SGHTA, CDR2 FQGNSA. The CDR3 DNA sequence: TGTGCCAGCAGCGTACAGGGGAGGTCGGGTGAAAAACTGTTTTTT. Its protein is CASSVQGRSGEKLFF. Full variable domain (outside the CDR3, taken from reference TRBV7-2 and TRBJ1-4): GAGVSQSPSNKVTEKGKDVELRCDPISGHTALYWYRQSLGQGLEFLIYFQGNSAPDKSGLPSDRFSAERTGGSVSTLTIQRTQQEDSAVYLCASSVQGRSGEKLFFGSGTQLSVL.

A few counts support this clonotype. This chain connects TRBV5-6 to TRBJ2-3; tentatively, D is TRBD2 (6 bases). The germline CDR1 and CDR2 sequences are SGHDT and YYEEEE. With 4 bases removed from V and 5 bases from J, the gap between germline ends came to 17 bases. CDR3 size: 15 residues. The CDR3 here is CASSKEVAEGDTQYF. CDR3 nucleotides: TGTGCCAGCAGCAAGGAGGTAGCGGAGGGAGATACGCAGTATTTT.

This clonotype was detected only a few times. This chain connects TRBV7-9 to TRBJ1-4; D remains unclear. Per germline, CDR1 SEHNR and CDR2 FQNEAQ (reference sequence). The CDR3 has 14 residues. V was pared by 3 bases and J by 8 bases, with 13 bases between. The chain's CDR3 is CASSLSASGEKLFF. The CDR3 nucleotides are TGTGCCAGCAGCTTGAGCGCCTCGGGCGAAAAACTGTTTTTT.

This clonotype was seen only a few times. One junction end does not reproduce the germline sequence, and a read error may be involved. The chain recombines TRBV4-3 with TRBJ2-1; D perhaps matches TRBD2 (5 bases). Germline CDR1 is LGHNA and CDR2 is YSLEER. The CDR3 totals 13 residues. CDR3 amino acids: CASSQDRGYAQDF. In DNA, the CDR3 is TGCGCCAGCAGCCAAGATCGGGGATACGCGCAGGACTTC.

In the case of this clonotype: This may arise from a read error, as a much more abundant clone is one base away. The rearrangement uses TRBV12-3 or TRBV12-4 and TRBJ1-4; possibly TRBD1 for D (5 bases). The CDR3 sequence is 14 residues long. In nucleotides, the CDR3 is TGTGCCAGCAGCAAACGGGGGGTGGGTGAAAAACCGTTTTTT. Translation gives CASSKRGVGEKPFF.

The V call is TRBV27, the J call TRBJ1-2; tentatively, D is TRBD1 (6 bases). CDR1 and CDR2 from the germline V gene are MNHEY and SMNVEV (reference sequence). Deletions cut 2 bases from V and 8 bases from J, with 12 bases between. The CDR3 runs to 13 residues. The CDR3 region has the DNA TGTGCCAGCAGTTTACGACAGGAGGGGGGCTACACCTTC. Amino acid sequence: CASSLRQEGGYTF.